The next 14 T cell receptor beta chains were all read from a single sample in a study of CXCR3-negative and CXCR3-positive naive CD8 T cells. Overall study findings and caveats: Naive cells that were CXCR3-positive had more hydrophobic TRB CDR3s (compared with CXCR3-negative naive cells).

These receptors are not linked to any known antigen. TRB cDNA was prepared as libraries by UMI-labeled 5' RACE. With the 5' RACE reads reprocessed, TCRdb shows one record per CDR3 protein and no DNA. Its table lists roughly 50,000 distinct CDR3 sequences. The sample taken for sequencing was naive CXCR3+ CD8+ T cells from blood. Subset meaning: CD45RO-CCR7+CD27+CD95- naive CD8+ T cells expressing CXCR3 (TNR3+). These receptors were obtained from a human donor in good health. Some clones in this sample may be carry-over from other donors' samples.

This chain uses TRBV6-4 with TRBJ2-3; checking the TCRdb D call of TRBD1 is not possible without DNA. Germline loops: CDR1 MRHNA, CDR2 SNTAGT. The CDR3 extends over 14 amino acids. The CDR3 sequence is CASSDGAGEDTQYF.

The chain joins TRBV5-1 to TRBJ1-1; checking the TCRdb D call of TRBD1 is not possible without DNA. From germline, CDR1 is SGHRS and CDR2 YFSETQ. The CDR3 runs 15 residues. The CDR3 reads CASSLVTGGHTEAFF.

The chain recombines TRBV11-3 with TRBJ2-7; TCRdb indicates TRBD1, and absent DNA this call remains unverified. This CDR3 has 11 residues. The germline CDR1 and CDR2 sequences are SGHNT and YENEEA. CDR3 protein: CASSFGTEQYF.

The chain is built from TRBV6-5 and TRBJ2-7. The CDR3 has 13 amino acids. CDR1 MNHEY and CDR2 SVGAGI come from the germline V gene. CDR3 sequence reads: CASRISQTYEQYF.

The V call is TRBV25-1, the J call TRBJ2-2. Looked up from germline, CDR1 is MGHDK and CDR2 is SYGVNS. This CDR3 has 14 amino acids. CDR3 region: CASSVLGSTGELFF.

V is TRBV7-2 and J is TRBJ2-3; TCRdb returns TRBD2, unconfirmable since there is no DNA. Germline V gives CDR1 SGHTA, CDR2 FQGNSA. CDR3 length: 16 residues. CDR3: CASSSLGSGATDTQYF.

The chain links TRBV12-3 or TRBV12-4 to TRBJ1-1. This CDR3 is 15 amino acids long. This chain's CDR3 is CASSSLTTGYAEAFF.

The chain carries TRBV7-3 and TRBJ2-3; without DNA, the TCRdb call of TRBD1 cannot be checked. Germline lookup yields CDR1 SGHTA and CDR2 FQGTGA. CDR3 length equals 17 residues. This chain's CDR3 is CASSLNPGGGPTDTQYF.

The chain employs TRBV12-3 or TRBV12-4 and TRBJ2-1; TCRdb reports TRBD1, a call that lacks DNA to check it against. The CDR3 runs to 14 residues. The CDR3 sequence: CASSLVSTHNEQFF.

The rearrangement links TRBV6-5 to TRBJ2-1; lacking DNA, the TRBD1 call made by TCRdb goes unchecked. CDR3 size: 16 residues. Germline V gives CDR1 MNHEY, CDR2 SVGAGI. CDR3 amino acids: CASSYSKPGGASEQFF.

The V and J genes are TRBV5-6 and TRBJ2-2. The CDR3 loop spans 15 amino acids. Looked up from germline, CDR1 is SGHDT and CDR2 is YYEEEE. The chain's CDR3 is CASSLDRQYTGELFF. Full variable domain (rest looked up from reference TRBV5-6 and TRBJ2-2): DAGVTQSPTHLIKTRGQQVTLRCSPKSGHDTVSWYQQALGQGPQFIFQYYEEEERQRGNFPDRFSGHQFPNYSSELNVNALLLGDSALYLCASSLDRQYTGELFFGEGSRLTVL.

This clonotype counts as medium-sized (0.01 to 0.1%) by frequency. The genes are TRBV6-2 or TRBV6-3 and TRBJ2-7; TCRdb proposes TRBD1, but this gene call is untestable without DNA. Germline assignment: CDR1 MNHEY and CDR2 SVGEGT. There are 14 residues in the CDR3. The chain's CDR3 is CASSYLDRDYEQYF.

The genes are TRBV5-1 and TRBJ1-1; no DNA is available, so the TRBD1 call from TCRdb remains unchecked. Germline V gene lookup returns CDR1 SGHRS and CDR2 YFSETQ. CDR3 length: 14 residues. CDR3: CASSLRYGQAEAFF. Combining the CDR3 with reference TRBV5-1 and TRBJ1-1 gives the whole variable domain KAGVTQTPRYLIKTRGQQVTLSCSPISGHRSVSWYQQTPGQGLQFLFEYFSETQRNKGNFPGRFSGRQFSNSRSEMNVSTLELGDSALYLCASSLRYGQAEAFFGQGTRLTVV.

The chain employs TRBV27 and TRBJ2-3; TCRdb reports TRBD1, a call that lacks DNA to check it against. This CDR3 is built from 14 residues. Germline values: CDR1 MNHEY, CDR2 SMNVEV (reference sequence). This CDR3 is CASNGASSTDTQYF.